This is a list of T cell receptor beta chains from one sample in a study of blood T cells in healthy people across ages. MiXCR was run by TCRdb on the 5' RACE reads, yielding one entry per CDR3 protein. The sample consists of 780,000 or so distinct CDR3 sequences, 20% to 25% of them appearing once. In addition, the sample was reused for a study of T cells of mothers and their children.

Material: blood. These receptors came from a boy aged 5-17 years in good health. Each CDR3 is given with its conserved first and last residue. The D gene is left open where the match is weak. Expanded clones get a size class; other rows say once, few or many, or leave the size out.

TRBJ2-1 | . | TRBD2 | TRBV11-2 | CASSLSGLAGRAQFF | TGTGCCAGCAGCTTATCCGGACTAGCGGGCAGGGCTCAGTTCTTC
TRBJ2-7 | . | TRBD2 | TRBV20-1 | CSVRVLAGGFIYEQYF | TGCAGTGTTAGAGTACTAGCGGGGGGTTTCATTTACGAGCAGTACTTC
TRBJ1-1 | few | TRBD1 | TRBV2 | CASRPGTGLTEAFF | TGTGCCAGCAGGCCCGGGACAGGGTTAACTGAAGCTTTCTTT
TRBJ1-1 | many | . | TRBV12-3/TRBV12-4 | CASSTQGNTEAFF | TGTGCCAGCAGTACTCAGGGAAACACTGAAGCTTTCTTT
TRBJ1-4 | . | . | TRBV20-1 | CSIVGDTNEKLFF | TGCAGTATTGTGGGGGATACTAATGAAAAACTGTTTTTT
TRBJ1-1 | few | . | TRBV7-9 | CASSPYGTEAFF | TGTGCCAGCAGCCCATACGGCACTGAAGCTTTCTTT
TRBJ1-1 | . | . | TRBV7-3 | CASSRLENTEAFF | TGTGCCAGCAGCCGATTGGAGAACACTGAAGCTTTCTTT
TRBJ2-1 | . | TRBD2 | TRBV9 | CASSVGGSGAYNEQFF | TGTGCCAGCAGCGTAGGAGGGAGCGGGGCGTACAATGAGCAGTTCTTC
TRBJ2-7 | . | . | TRBV29-1 | CSVRVFTYEQSF | TGCAGCGTTCGGGTTTTCACCTACGAGCAGTCCTTC
TRBJ2-7 | many | . | TRBV18 | CASSPPDRTYEQYF | TGTGCCAGCAGTCCTCCTGACAGAACCTACGAGCAGTACTTC
TRBJ2-5 | few | TRBD2 | TRBV12-3/TRBV12-4 | CASSRSGRAEETQYF | TGTGCCAGCAGCCGTAGCGGGAGGGCCGAAGAGACCCAGTACTTC
TRBJ1-2 | . | . | TRBV7-8 | CASRPPNSANYGYTF | TGTGCCAGCAGGCCACCGAACAGCGCTAACTATGGCTACACCTTC
TRBJ2-3 | . | . | TRBV12-3/TRBV12-4 | CASSFVFGDTQYF | TGTGCCAGCAGTTTTGTGTTTGGAGATACGCAGTATTTT
TRBJ1-5 | . | . | TRBV28 | CASSLRQFNQPQHF | TGTGCCAGCAGTTTGCGGCAGTTCAATCAGCCCCAGCATTTT
TRBJ2-4 | few | . | TRBV28 | CASSYQGTGGPKAKNIQYF | TGTGCCAGCAGTTACCAGGGGACGGGGGGTCCAAAAGCCAAAAACATTCAGTACTTC
TRBJ2-5 | many | . | TRBV7-3 | CASSLSGQQETQYF | TGCGCCAGCAGCTTGTCTGGACAGCAAGAGACCCAGTACTTC
TRBJ2-1 | . | . | TRBV9 | CASSVGVQGTYNEQFF | TGTGCCAGCAGCGTAGGAGTTCAGGGAACCTACAATGAGCAGTTCTTC
TRBJ2-3 | . | . | TRBV20-1 | CSARQGGGTDTQYF | TGCAGTGCTAGGCAGGGGGGTGGCACAGATACGCAGTATTTT
TRBJ1-4 | few | . | TRBV14 | CASSQDPTRGGEKLFF | TGTGCCAGCAGCCAAGATCCGACCAGGGGCGGAGAAAAACTGTTTTTT
TRBJ1-2 | . | . | TRBV20-1 | CSARDPANYGYTF | TGCAGTGCTAGAGATCCTGCAAACTATGGCTACACCTTC
TRBJ2-4 | few | . | TRBV9 | CASSARLSIGDIQYF | TGTGCCAGCAGCGCTAGGCTATCGATTGGGGACATTCAGTACTTC
TRBJ2-1 | . | . | TRBV29-1 | CSARLSNGEQFF | TGCAGCGCACGACTATCTAACGGTGAGCAGTTCTTC
TRBJ2-1 | few | . | TRBV6-2/TRBV6-3 | CASSYSGRDSYNEQFF | TGTGCCAGCAGTTACTCAGGGCGGGACTCCTACAATGAGCAGTTCTTC
TRBJ2-3 | few | . | TRBV21-1 | CASSSPGPAPSTDTQYF | TGTGCCAGCAGCAGTCCGGGCCCAGCGCCAAGCACAGATACGCAGTATTTT
TRBJ2-7 | few | TRBD2 | TRBV28 | CASSQTSGRMYEQYF | TGTGCCAGCTCCCAGACTAGCGGGAGGATGTACGAGCAGTACTTC
TRBJ1-4 | . | . | TRBV20-1 | CSARTQKGLFF | TGCAGTGCTAGGACACAGAAAGGACTGTTTTTT
TRBJ2-5 | . | TRBD2 | TRBV15 | CATSPNPGGLETQYF | TGTGCCACCAGCCCCAACCCGGGGGGACTGGAGACCCAGTACTTC
TRBJ2-5 | . | . | TRBV7-2 | CASSLVVPGTRATQYF | TGTGCCAGCAGCTTAGTTGTCCCCGGGACACGCGCGACCCAGTACTTC
TRBJ2-7 | . | . | TRBV3-1 | CASSHEPYEQYF | TGTGCCAGCAGCCATGAGCCCTACGAGCAGTACTTC
TRBJ2-7 | . | . | TRBV30 | CAWTSRSYEQYF | TGTGCCTGGACGTCCCGCTCCTACGAGCAGTACTTC
TRBJ1-1 | once | TRBD1 | TRBV25-1 | CASSDTGGRENPEAFF | TGTGCCAGCAGTGACACAGGGGGTCGGGAGAACCCTGAAGCTTTCTTT
TRBJ1-5 | . | . | TRBV7-2 | CASSRDSTSQPQHF | TGTGCCAGCAGCCGGGACTCAACCAGTCAGCCCCAGCATTTT